The 29 T cell receptor beta chains reported below all come from one sample, sequenced in a study of shared clonotypes between healthy human individuals. The data were produced by immunoSEQ multiplex PCR, yet TCRdb's version contains in-frame clones alone and is incomplete. This sample has about 380,000 clones, with roughly 96% found just once. The sample comprised memory CD8+ T cells sorted from blood. Subset specified: CD45RO+ cells pooled with CCR7-negative TemRA cells. Every receptor here comes from a man younger than 45 in good health.

The chain is built from TRBV14 and TRBJ2-7, with D perhaps matching TRBD2 (6 bases). The germline V gene encodes CDR1 SGHDN and CDR2 FVKESK. The CDR3 totals 15 residues. V lost 1 base and J 6 bases, leaving 16 bases between the germline ends. CDR3 sequence reads: CASSQGTGVGAEQYF. The CDR3 bases are TGTGCCAGCAGCCAAGGAACGGGAGTAGGGGCCGAGCAGTACTTC.

The chain uses TRBV6-5 and TRBJ1-1; no firm D call. This CDR3 has 14 residues. Germline loops: CDR1 MNHEY, CDR2 SVGAGI. Trimming shortened V by 6 bases and J by 10 bases, and 21 bases separated the two germline ends. The CDR3 loop reads CASSILDRPDGAFF. CDR3 bases: TGTGCCAGCAGCATCCTAGACCGCCCTGACGGAGCTTTCTTT.

V is TRBV28 and J is TRBJ2-7; TRBD2 is a possible D gene (5 bases). CDR3 size: 15 residues. The germline V and J ends were trimmed by 5 bases and 2 bases, with 16 bases remaining between them. Germline V gene data show CDR1 as MDHEN and CDR2 as SYDVKM. For the CDR3, the DNA is TGTGCCAGCAGTCCGCGGACTTTAGTACCCTACGAGCAGTACTTC. Translation: CASSPRTLVPYEQYF.

This rearrangement joins TRBV4-1 to TRBJ2-7; D unclear. Trimming took off 4 bases at V and 4 bases at J, with 11 bases between the two ends. CDR1 is MGHRA, CDR2 YSYEKL, per germline. The CDR3 is made up of 13 amino acids. The CDR3 is CASSPSEEYEQYF. CDR3 bases: TGCGCCAGCAGCCCCAGCGAGGAATACGAGCAGTACTTC.

Of note for this clone: Other DNA sequences in the same sample also yield this CDR3. The chain couples TRBV2 to TRBJ2-2, with D perhaps matching TRBD2 (5 bases). This CDR3 is 14 amino acids long. Germline CDR1 is SNHLY and CDR2 is FYNNEI. V was cut by 10 bases and J by 0 bases, with 12 bases left in between. This chain's CDR3 is CATSRVANTGELFF. Here the CDR3 DNA reads TGTGCCACGTCGAGGGTAGCGAACACCGGGGAGCTGTTTTTT.

J is TRBJ2-1 and V is TRBV6-5; 12 bases agree with TRBD2. CDR1 is MNHEY and CDR2 is SVGAGI in the germline V gene. V shed 6 bases and J 14 bases; nucleotides not matched to a gene: 5. The CDR3 is made up of 12 amino acids. The CDR3 sequence is CASSRLAGEEFF. The CDR3 DNA follows: TGTGCCAGCAGCCGACTAGCGGGAGAAGAGTTCTTC.

This clone was seen a single time. The CDR3 here is CASSEPRTGDYGYTF. CDR3 DNA sequence: TGTGCCAGCAGTGAACCCAGGACAGGCGATTATGGCTACACCTTC. The chain uses TRBV6-1 and TRBJ1-2, with TRBD1 identical over 7 bases. The germline V gene has CDR1 MNHNS and CDR2 SASEGT. The CDR3 loop spans 15 amino acids. Losses at the gene ends were 2 bases for V and 5 bases for J; bases not matched to a gene: 8.

The rearrangement uses TRBV9 and TRBJ2-4; tentatively, D is TRBD1 (6 bases). CDR1 and CDR2 from the germline V gene are SGDLS and YYNGEE. Trimming shortened V by 0 bases and J by 0 bases, and 7 bases separated the two germline ends. This CDR3 has 15 amino acids. CDR3 nucleotides: TGTGCCAGCAGCGTAGGGGGGCTAGCCAAAAACATTCAGTACTTC. Residues: CASSVGGLAKNIQYF.

The CDR3 is CASSQDSPSGNKLIDTQYF. In DNA, the CDR3 is TGTGCCAGCAGCCAAGATTCGCCTAGCGGGAATAAACTGATAGATACGCAGTATTTT. V and J are TRBV4-2 and TRBJ2-3; 9 bases agree with TRBD2. J lost 5 bases, V lost 0 bases, and 15 bases had no gene match. CDR1 LGHNA and CDR2 YNFKEQ come from the germline V gene. The CDR3 extends over 19 amino acids.

The rearrangement uses TRBV27 and TRBJ2-7; D gene unclear. The CDR3 length is 13 residues. The ends were cut back, 5 bases at V and 3 bases at J, with 11 bases in the middle. Looked up from germline, CDR1 is MNHEY and CDR2 is SMNVEV (reference sequence). The CDR3 loop reads CASSGRVNYEQYF. Written as DNA, the CDR3 is TGTGCCAGCAGTGGAAGGGTCAACTACGAGCAGTACTTC.

The table lists this clone with a count of one. V is TRBV28 and J is TRBJ2-2, with TRBD1 identical over 7 bases. Germline values: CDR1 MDHEN, CDR2 SYDVKM. The CDR3 is 15 residues long. Trimming at V came to 3 bases and at J to 4 bases, leaving 5 bases not matched to a gene. CDR3 amino acids: CASSFRQGGTGELFF. The CDR3 nucleotides read TGTGCCAGCAGTTTTCGACAGGGTGGCACCGGGGAGCTGTTTTTT.

This chain's CDR3 is CASSLVAQGNSPLHF. CDR3 bases: TGTGCCAGCAGCTTAGTGGCACAGGGTAATTCACCCCTCCACTTT. The J gene is TRBJ1-6, the V gene TRBV7-9; D perhaps matches TRBD1 (6 bases). There are 15 residues in the CDR3. V lost 1 base to trimming and J lost 6 bases, with 10 bases between them. Per germline, CDR1 SEHNR and CDR2 FQNEAQ (reference sequence).

V and J are TRBV28 and TRBJ1-2; tentatively, D is TRBD1 (5 bases). Trimming shortened V by 5 bases and J by 3 bases, and 10 bases separated the two germline ends. CDR3 length equals 13 residues. Germline-derived CDR1 and CDR2 are MDHEN and SYDVKM. The CDR3 DNA sequence: TGTGCCAGCAGTCCAGGGACCGACTATGGCTACACCTTC. Its protein is CASSPGTDYGYTF.

The chain joins TRBV2 to TRBJ1-5; D is ambiguous. This CDR3 contains 12 residues. Trimming took off 6 bases at V and 5 bases at J, with 8 bases between the two ends. The germline V gene encodes CDR1 SNHLY and CDR2 FYNNEI. This chain's CDR3 is CASRPRDQPQHF. The CDR3 DNA reads TGTGCCAGCAGGCCCAGAGATCAGCCCCAGCATTTT.

This clone was counted a single time. V is TRBV7-2 and J is TRBJ2-3, with 10 bases aligning to TRBD2. This CDR3 region has 17 residues. Germline V gene sequence: CDR1 SGHTA, CDR2 FQGNSA. The V and J ends lost 2 bases and 0 bases, in that order; junction bases with no gene match: 5. The CDR3 DNA reads as TGTGCCAGCAGCTTACGAGGACTAGCGGCTAGCACAGATACGCAGTATTTT. This encodes CASSLRGLAASTDTQYF.

This clone appeared a single time. The chain joins TRBV6-6 to TRBJ1-5; the D gene is possibly TRBD1 (5 bases). Germline loops: CDR1 MNHNY, CDR2 SVGAGI (reference sequence). The CDR3 consists of 14 residues. Trimming cost V 8 bases and J 1 base, with 12 bases left between them. The CDR3 DNA is TGTGCCAGCTCGACGGGACCCAGCAATCAGCCCCAGCATTTT. It codes for CASSTGPSNQPQHF.

The chain is built from TRBV30 and TRBJ1-5; D perhaps matches TRBD1 (6 bases). CDR1 is GTSNPN and CDR2 is SVGIG in the germline V gene (reference sequence). This CDR3 spans 13 amino acids. Trimming cost V 1 base and J 2 bases, with 6 bases left between them. The CDR3 loop reads CAWSAGGNQPQHF. In DNA, the CDR3 is TGTGCCTGGAGTGCAGGGGGCAATCAGCCCCAGCATTTT.

The chain's CDR3 is CASSFLGGTEDEQYF. The DNA for the CDR3 is TGTGCCAGCAGCTTCCTCGGAGGTACCGAGGACGAGCAGTACTTC. The rearrangement links TRBV13 to TRBJ2-7; D may be TRBD2 (5 bases). There are 15 residues in the CDR3. V lost 3 bases, J lost 5 bases, and 17 bases lay in between. Per germline, CDR1 PRHDT and CDR2 FYEKMQ (reference sequence).

This clone has a single count. The chain couples TRBV5-8 to TRBJ1-1, with 7 bases lining up with TRBD1. The germline gives CDR1 SGHTS, CDR2 YDEGEE. V gave up 0 bases and J gave up 5 bases; unmatched junction bases: 10. This CDR3 contains 16 residues. The CDR3: CASSLEGVRGQTEAFF. As DNA, the CDR3 is TGTGCCAGCAGCTTGGAAGGGGTAAGGGGGCAGACTGAAGCTTTCTTT. Full variable domain (missing parts from reference TRBV5-8 and TRBJ1-1): EAGVTQSPTHLIKTRGQQATLRCSPISGHTSVYWYQQALGLGLQFLLWYDEGEERNRGNFPPRFSGRQFPNYSSELNVNALELEDSALYLCASSLEGVRGQTEAFFGQGTRLTVV.

This rearrangement joins TRBV19 to TRBJ2-4, with D unclear. The germline gives CDR1 LNHDA, CDR2 SQIVND (reference sequence). This CDR3 region has 13 residues. V dropped 7 bases and J dropped 0 bases, with 7 bases sitting between them. The CDR3 nucleotides are TGTGCCAGTACTACAAGAGCCAAAAACATTCAGTACTTC. As protein: CASTTRAKNIQYF. Variable domain in full (rest from reference TRBV19 and TRBJ2-4): DGGITQSPKYLFRKEGQNVTLSCEQNLNHDAMYWYRQDPGQGLRLIYYSQIVNDFQKGDIAEGYSVSREKKESFPLTVTSAQKNPTAFYLCASTTRAKNIQYFGAGTRLSVL.

The V and J genes are TRBV6-1 and TRBJ2-1, with D unclear. Germline CDR1 MNHNS, CDR2 SASEGT. Trimming removed 1 base at V and 4 bases at J, with 2 bases between. There are 12 residues in the CDR3. In DNA, the CDR3 is TGTGCCAGCAGTGAAGAGTACAATGAGCAGTTCTTC. This translates into CASSEEYNEQFF.

The V and J genes are TRBV28 and TRBJ1-5; D gene uncertain. Trimming left V 1 base short and J 0 bases short, with 10 bases between. The CDR3 contains 16 residues. Germline V gene data show CDR1 as MDHEN and CDR2 as SYDVKM. CDR3 residues: CASSLLTAYSNQPQHF. The CDR3, as DNA: TGTGCCAGCAGTTTATTGACGGCATATAGCAATCAGCCCCAGCATTTT. The full variable domain, completed using reference TRBV28 and TRBJ1-5, is DVKVTQSSRYLVKRTGEKVFLECVQDMDHENMFWYRQDPGLGLRLIYFSYDVKMKEKGDIPEGYSVSREKKERFSLILESASTNQTSMYLCASSLLTAYSNQPQHFGDGTRLSIL.

The rearrangement uses TRBV15 and TRBJ2-1; D is ambiguous. V was pared by 0 bases and J by 0 bases, with 12 bases between. This CDR3 spans 17 amino acids. The germline V gene encodes CDR1 LNHNV and CDR2 YYDKDF (reference sequence). The CDR3 nucleotides read TGTGCCACCAGCAGAGATCTCCTCTCCACCTCCTACAATGAGCAGTTCTTC. Translated: CATSRDLLSTSYNEQFF. The full variable domain, rest sourced from reference TRBV15 and TRBJ2-1, is DAMVIQNPRYQVTQFGKPVTLSCSQTLNHNVMYWYQQKSSQAPKLLFHYYDKDFNNEADTPDNFQSRRPNTSFCFLDIRSPGLGDTAMYLCATSRDLLSTSYNEQFFGPGTRLTVL.

The chain recombines TRBV7-9 with TRBJ2-7, with TRBD2 identical over 9 bases. The germline V gene has CDR1 SEHNR and CDR2 FQNEAQ (reference sequence). This CDR3 is 15 amino acids long. V trimming: 4 bases; J trimming: 5 bases; junction bases outside the gene matches: 9. This CDR3 reads CASSYLSGSPHEQYF. CDR3 sequence (DNA): TGTGCCAGCAGCTACCTTAGCGGGAGTCCCCACGAGCAGTACTTC.

The chain combines TRBV28 with TRBJ1-5; 11 positions match TRBD1. V lost 3 bases to trimming and J lost 7 bases; unmatched junction nucleotides: 8. The CDR3 contains 16 residues. Per germline, CDR1 MDHEN and CDR2 SYDVKM. In nucleotides, the CDR3 is TGTGCCAGCAGTTTGTTGGGACAGGGGGTAGGGCAGCCCCAGCATTTT. Translated, it gives CASSLLGQGVGQPQHF.

The gene calls are TRBV25-1 and TRBJ1-2, with D maybe TRBD1 (6 bases). V gave up 6 bases and J gave up 3 bases, with 11 bases separating them. Per germline, CDR1 MGHDK and CDR2 SYGVNS. The CDR3 contains 13 residues. Written as DNA, the CDR3 is TGTGCCAGCAGGAGGGACACAGACTATGGCTACACCTTC. Residues: CASRRDTDYGYTF.

This clone appeared a single time. The J gene is TRBJ1-4, the V gene TRBV2, with a possible D match to TRBD1 (6 bases). The CDR3 is made up of 17 amino acids. With 4 bases removed from V and 0 bases from J, the gap between germline ends came to 15 bases. Germline V CDR1 and CDR2: SNHLY, FYNNEI. This chain's CDR3 is CASSVVRGSTTNEKLFF. In nucleotides, the CDR3 is TGTGCCAGCAGTGTCGTCAGGGGCTCTACAACTAATGAAAAACTGTTTTTT.

J is TRBJ1-2 and V is TRBV5-4; perhaps TRBD1 as D (6 bases). Trimming pared 0 bases from V and 3 bases from J, leaving 9 bases between. The CDR3 has 14 amino acids. In germline, CDR1 is SGHNT, CDR2 YYREEE (reference sequence). CDR3 amino acids: CASSLEGGYYGYTF. The CDR3 coding sequence is TGTGCCAGCAGCTTGGAAGGGGGGTACTATGGCTACACCTTC.

This clone was observed once. Other DNA variants within this sample encode the same CDR3. V usage is TRBV28 and J usage is TRBJ1-2; D gene uncertain. The CDR3 covers 12 residues. The V gene's germline CDR1 is MDHEN and CDR2 SYDVKM. V was cut by 4 bases and J by 0 bases, with 3 bases left in between. CDR3 nucleotide sequence: TGTGCCAGCAGTTCGACTAACTATGGCTACACCTTC. Translating it yields CASSSTNYGYTF.